This entry lists 20 T cell receptor beta chains sequenced from one sample in a study of shared clonotypes between healthy human individuals. Generated by immunoSEQ multiplex PCR, the TCRdb table keeps only in-frame clones and is missing some. Of around 500,000 clones in the sample, approximately 79% were seen once. The sequenced sample consisted of PBMCs. The source of these receptors is a woman aged 40 to 49 in good health. Some clones in this sample may be carry-over from other donors' samples.

The CDR3 loop reads CASSRDLQETQYF. The CDR3 DNA reads TGTGCCAGCTCAAGGGACCTCCAAGAGACCCAGTACTTC. V usage is TRBV18 and J usage is TRBJ2-5; D assignment may be TRBD1 or TRBD2 (5 bases each). This CDR3 has 13 residues. V lost 5 bases to trimming and J lost 1 base, with 8 bases between them. Germline loops: CDR1 KGHSH, CDR2 LQKENI. Complete variable domain (other parts from reference TRBV18 and TRBJ2-5): NAGVMQNPRHLVRRRGQEARLRCSPMKGHSHVYWYRQLPEEGLKFMVYLQKENIIDESGMPKERFSAEFPKEGPSILRIQQVVRGDSAAYFCASSRDLQETQYFGPGTRLLVL.

The chain combines TRBV29-1 with TRBJ2-3; 7 bases align to TRBD1. After removal of 7 bases from V and 0 bases from J, the junction contained 7 bases not matched to a gene. The germline V gene has CDR1 SQVTM and CDR2 ANQGSEA. The CDR3 covers 14 residues. DNA for the CDR3: TGCAGCGCTAGGACAGGTAAAAGCACAGATACGCAGTATTTT. As protein: CSARTGKSTDTQYF.

The V call is TRBV6-5, the J call TRBJ1-2; TRBD1 agrees at 8 bases. The CDR3 runs 13 residues. Germline V gene sequence: CDR1 MNHEY, CDR2 SVGAGI. The V gene end was trimmed by 5 bases and the J gene end by 4 bases; junction bases not matched to a gene: 3. CDR3 region: CASSRDRIYGYTF. CDR3 nucleotide sequence: TGTGCCAGCAGTCGGGACAGGATCTATGGCTACACCTTC.

The table lists this clone with a count of one. The chain has TRBV5-4 and TRBJ2-1; possible D gene TRBD2, 5 bases. Germline CDR1 is SGHNT and CDR2 is YYREEE (reference sequence). The CDR3 consists of 13 residues. The ends were cut back, 0 bases at V and 7 bases at J, with 8 bases in the middle. The CDR3 DNA reads TGTGCCAGCAGCTTGGCCCGGACTAATGAGCAGTTCTTC. Its protein is CASSLARTNEQFF.

The chain carries TRBV5-1 and TRBJ2-3; D tentatively fits TRBD1 or TRBD2 (5 bases each). The V end was cut by 0 bases, the J end by 1 base, with 9 bases between. The CDR3 runs 15 residues. CDR1 and CDR2 (germline): SGHRS, YFSETQ. The CDR3 DNA follows: TGCGCCAGCAGCTTGGCCATGGGGGGCACAGATACGCAGTATTTT. Its protein product is CASSLAMGGTDTQYF.

The chain has TRBV7-2 and TRBJ2-3; TRBD2 matches at 10 bases. This CDR3 spans 16 amino acids. Germline trimming cut 1 base from V and 3 bases from J; bases unmatched to any gene: 4. From germline, CDR1 is SGHTA and CDR2 FQGNSA. CDR3 bases: TGTGCCAGCAGCTTAGTTGCTAGCGGGAGAACAGATACGCAGTATTTT. It yields the protein CASSLVASGRTDTQYF.

J is TRBJ2-5 and V is TRBV9, with a tentative D call TRBD1 (5 bases). Trimming removed 4 bases from V and 1 base from J, with 14 bases in between. The germline CDR1 and CDR2 sequences are SGDLS and YYNGEE. The CDR3 runs to 15 residues. Written as DNA, the CDR3 is TGTGCCAGCAGCCCCAGGGTGGCAGTCCAAGAGACCCAGTACTTC. This codes for CASSPRVAVQETQYF. Filled out from reference TRBV9 and TRBJ2-5, the complete variable domain reads DSGVTQTPKHLITATGQRVTLRCSPRSGDLSVYWYQQSLDQGLQFLIQYYNGEERAKGNILERFSAQQFPDLHSELNLSSLELGDSALYFCASSPRVAVQETQYFGPGTRLLVL.

The chain has TRBV5-1 and TRBJ2-3, with 8 bases matching TRBD1. The CDR3 has 17 residues. V dropped 1 base and J dropped 4; count of bases not matched to a gene: 11. The germline V gene has CDR1 SGHRS and CDR2 YFSETQ. CDR3 nucleotides: TGCGCCAGCAGCTTGCGGAGTTCCAGGGGGCGGGCAGATACGCAGTATTTT. It specifies CASSLRSSRGRADTQYF.

The V call is TRBV2, the J call TRBJ2-7; TRBD1 aligns across 12 bases. This CDR3 is built from 12 residues. Germline assignment: CDR1 SNHLY and CDR2 FYNNEI. Losses at the gene ends were 10 bases for V and 7 bases for J; bases not matched to a gene: 5. CDR3 in DNA: TGTGCCAAGGGACAGGGGGCGAGGGAGCAGTACTTC. Its translation: CAKGQGAREQYF.

This chain connects TRBV28 to TRBJ1-1; no firm D call. This CDR3 spans 13 amino acids. The V gene lost 8 bases and the J gene lost 1 base, with 11 bases spanning the gap. The germline gives CDR1 MDHEN, CDR2 SYDVKM. The CDR3 spells CASVWAPNTEAFF. The DNA for the CDR3 is TGTGCCAGCGTATGGGCACCGAACACTGAAGCTTTCTTT.

J is TRBJ2-3 and V is TRBV7-2, with D possibly being TRBD1 (6 bases). V was pared by 1 base and J by 2 bases, with 10 bases between. Germline CDR1 is SGHTA and CDR2 is FQGNSA. CDR3 length: 15 residues. The CDR3 loop reads CASSLGTALTDTQYF. The CDR3 DNA reads TGTGCCAGCAGCTTAGGGACAGCTCTCACAGATACGCAGTATTTT. Using reference TRBV7-2 and TRBJ2-3 for the parts outside the CDR3, the full variable domain is GAGVSQSPSNKVTEKGKDVELRCDPISGHTALYWYRQSLGQGLEFLIYFQGNSAPDKSGLPSDRFSAERTGGSVSTLTIQRTQQEDSAVYLCASSLGTALTDTQYFGPGTRLTVL.

The chain is built from TRBV12-1 and TRBJ2-7; the table's D call of TRBD1 was not tested on the DNA. TRBV12-1 is a pseudogene locus. CDR3 length: 14 residues. This CDR3 is CASSTRGERYEQYF. The CDR3 coding sequence is TGTGCCAGCAGCACCAGGGGGGAGAGATACGAGCAGTACTTC.

The rearrangement links TRBV18 to TRBJ2-2; D gene uncertain. There are 12 residues in the CDR3. V was cut by 6 bases and J by 6 bases, with 8 bases left in between. The germline V gene encodes CDR1 KGHSH and CDR2 LQKENI. The CDR3 DNA reads TGTGCCAGCTCCCAGGAAGCCGGGGAGCTGTTTTTT. Translation: CASSQEAGELFF.

This clone was observed a handful of times. CDR3: CASSSSGTTFGAQYF. The CDR3 nucleotides read TGTGCCAGCAGCTCTTCCGGGACAACCTTTGGAGCCCAGTACTTC. The J gene is TRBJ2-5, the V gene TRBV7-9, with D perhaps TRBD1 (6 bases). Germline V gives CDR1 SEHNR, CDR2 FQNEAQ (reference sequence). Trimming took 4 bases from V and 9 from J, leaving 21 bases between them. The CDR3 is 15 residues long.

In the case of this clone: The sample contains more than one DNA sequence encoding this CDR3. The chain couples TRBV28 to TRBJ2-5, with 9 bases identical to TRBD1. The ends lost 3 bases at V and 1 base at J; junction bases unmatched: 0. The CDR3 is made up of 14 amino acids. The germline gives CDR1 MDHEN, CDR2 SYDVKM. This chain's CDR3 is CASSLDRGQETQYF. The CDR3 nucleotides read TGTGCCAGCAGTTTGGACAGGGGCCAAGAGACCCAGTACTTC.

This clone was counted between two and nine times. This chain joins TRBV4-1 and TRBJ2-1; tentatively, D is TRBD2 (6 bases). V was pared by 0 bases and J by 1 base, with 10 bases between. The CDR3 has 16 amino acids. Germline V gene lookup returns CDR1 MGHRA and CDR2 YSYEKL. For the CDR3, the DNA is TGCGCCAGCAGCCAAGATCTGGGGGGTTCCTACAATGAGCAGTTCTTC. Translation: CASSQDLGGSYNEQFF.

CDR3 DNA sequence: TGTGCCTGGAGCGCCCGGGACAGGGGGCGTGACGGGGAGCTGTTTTTT. Amino acid sequence: CAWSARDRGRDGELFF. The rearrangement joins TRBV30 to TRBJ2-2, with 12 nucleotides matching TRBD1. The CDR3 covers 16 residues. The V and J ends lost 3 bases and 7 bases, in that order; junction bases with no gene match: 9. Germline V gene lookup returns CDR1 GTSNPN and CDR2 SVGIG (reference sequence).

This clone was observed a handful of times. This chain joins TRBV7-9 and TRBJ2-1; D possibly corresponds to TRBD1 (6 bases). V shed 1 base and J shed 12 bases, with 16 bases lying between them. This CDR3 has 14 amino acids. CDR1 SEHNR and CDR2 FQNEAQ come from the germline V gene (reference sequence). The CDR3 spells CASSLGQAGRGQFF. CDR3 nucleotides: TGTGCCAGCAGCTTAGGACAGGCTGGCCGTGGGCAGTTCTTC.

About this clone: Other DNA variants within this sample encode the same CDR3. The rearrangement uses TRBV5-4 and TRBJ2-5, with 11 nucleotides matching TRBD2. V was pared by 5 bases and J by 2 bases, with 5 bases of the junction left unmatched. This CDR3 is 15 amino acids long. Germline values: CDR1 SGHNT, CDR2 YYREEE (reference sequence). The CDR3 reads CASSSGTSGQETQYF. As DNA, the CDR3 is TGTGCCAGCAGTTCTGGGACTAGCGGACAAGAGACCCAGTACTTC.

The chain combines TRBV30 with TRBJ2-3; D remains ambiguous. This CDR3 is 11 amino acids long. Germline lookup yields CDR1 GTSNPN and CDR2 SVGIG (reference sequence). V was clipped by 8 bases and J by 5 bases, with 11 bases between them. CDR3 sequence (DNA): TGTGCCCAAAAAGGGTTAGATACGCAGTATTTT. Its protein product is CAQKGLDTQYF.